Listed here is a single T cell receptor (beta chain). This record comes from a study of CD8 T cells in Susac syndrome. Sequencing of TCR beta, carried out with a high-throughput approach, was applied to CD8+ and CD4+ T cells from the blood. The multiple sclerosis controls comprised treatment-naive patients whose relapsing-remitting disease was stable or active. The CD8+ and CD4+ T cells were negatively isolated, with the TEMRA cells enriched by FACS. Between the trimmed V and J ends, which lost 8 bases and 9 bases, there was a span of 8 bases. Germline CDR1 MDHEN, CDR2 SYDVKM. The CDR3 sequence is 10 residues long. After extraction with the RNeasy kit, roughly 0.45 to 1 ug of the RNA was reverse transcribed using random hexamers. The TCR beta CDR3 was amplified by immunoSEQ multiplex PCR across 54 Vbeta, 13 Jbeta. TCRdb re-called the immunoSEQ multiplex PCR reads with MiXCR, one entry per CDR3 protein. The sample has hundreds of thousands of distinct CDR3 sequences, roughly 95% seen once.

The sequence came from a human donor with multiple sclerosis. The source material was CD4+ T cells from PBMCs. The rearrangement joins TRBV28 to TRBJ2-4; either TRBD1 or TRBD2 may fit D (5 bases each). Here the CDR3 reads CASAGGIQYF. Written as DNA, the CDR3 is TGTGCCAGCGCTGGGGGCATTCAGTACTTC.